This T cell receptor beta chain was captured by sequencing in a study of shared clonotypes between healthy human individuals. Trimming took 7 bases from V and 2 from J, leaving 12 bases between them. The CDR3 runs to 13 residues. Per the germline V gene, CDR1 is SGHAT and CDR2 is FQNNGV. Sequencing was performed with immunoSEQ multiplex PCR; in TCRdb, only in-frame clones are kept and a portion is missing. This table holds approximately 2,200,000 clones, approximately 94% found once. In regard to this clone: Its antigen is not known.

Study-level findings and limits: Clonotypes not shared had lower generation probabilities than those common to all four donors.

The naive CD8 population came from CD45RO-negative cells selected for CCR7, without terminally differentiated effector memory CD45RA+ cells. The sequencing input was naive CD8+ T cells from PBMCs. This TCR derives from a man younger than 35 in good health. Some clones in this sample may be carry-over from other donors' samples. The rearrangement uses TRBV11-2 and TRBJ2-7, with D possibly called TRBD1 or TRBD2 (5 bases each). CDR3 coding DNA: TGTGCCAGCATGGGGGACCCTACCTACGAGCAGTACTTC. Protein: CASMGDPTYEQYF.